This passage covers 27 T cell receptor beta chains from one sample sequenced in a study of T cell repertoires in cytomegalovirus infection. TCRdb re-derived calls from the reads in MiXCR, one entry per CDR3 protein. The sample has a few hundred thousand distinct CDR3 sequences; roughly an eighth are singletons. The sequencing input was PBMCs. Receptor source: a human donor in good health (CMV status not recorded). Some clones in this sample may be carry-over from other donors' samples.

This clonotype has just a few counts. V is TRBV28 and J is TRBJ1-1; weak D call: TRBD1 (6 bases). CDR3 length equals 13 residues. Germline lookup yields CDR1 MDHEN and CDR2 SYDVKM. Trimming removed 2 bases from V and 7 bases from J, with 11 bases in between. CDR3 sequence: CASSLRGAGEAFF. The CDR3 nucleotides read TGTGCCAGCAGTTTACGGGGGGCCGGTGAAGCTTTCTTT.

The CDR3 reads CASRSVPGGEQYF. CDR3 nucleotide sequence: TGTGCCAGCCGCTCTGTTCCTGGGGGGGAGCAGTACTTC. This chain links TRBV7-3 with TRBJ2-7; possible D gene TRBD2, 6 bases. The germline V gene has CDR1 SGHTA and CDR2 FQGTGA. This CDR3 comprises 13 residues. The ends were cut back, 8 bases at V and 7 bases at J, with 18 bases in the middle.

This clonotype turned up a few times. The chain has TRBV4-2 and TRBJ2-3; TRBD2 aligns across 9 bases. The V and J ends lost 1 base and 4 bases, in that order; junction bases with no gene match: 9. The CDR3 is 17 amino acids. Germline V gene sequence: CDR1 LGHNA, CDR2 YNFKEQ. This CDR3 is CASSQATGSGSPDTQYF. DNA for the CDR3: TGTGCCAGCAGCCAAGCGACGGGTAGCGGGAGTCCAGATACGCAGTATTTT.

This clonotype was seen repeatedly, ten times or more. This rearrangement joins TRBV27 to TRBJ2-4, with TRBD1 as a possible D gene (6 bases). The CDR3 runs to 14 residues. Trimming removed 6 bases at V and 6 bases at J, with 15 bases between. Per the germline V gene, CDR1 is MNHEY and CDR2 is SMNVEV (reference sequence). CDR3 loop: CASSQGSSLNIQYF. CDR3 DNA: TGTGCCAGCAGCCAGGGGTCCAGCCTAAACATTCAGTACTTC.

J is TRBJ2-7 and V is TRBV14, with D possibly matching TRBD1 (5 bases). This CDR3 is 13 amino acids long. CDR1 is SGHDN, CDR2 FVKESK, per germline. V was pared by 0 bases and J by 9 bases, with 12 bases between. DNA for the CDR3: TGTGCCAGCAGCCAAGACTCCCGGACAAGGCAGTACTTC. Amino acids: CASSQDSRTRQYF.

In its sample, this clonotype was seen many times. The chain has TRBV28 and TRBJ2-6, with D possibly being TRBD2 (6 bases). Germline V gene lookup returns CDR1 MDHEN and CDR2 SYDVKM. Trimming cost V 4 bases and J 1 base, with 8 bases left between them. The length of the CDR3 is 15 residues. CDR3: CASSSTSSGANVLTF. CDR3 bases: TGTGCCAGCAGTTCGACTAGTTCTGGGGCCAACGTCCTGACTTTC. The full variable domain, in which reference TRBV28 and TRBJ2-6 provide the parts outside the CDR3, is DVKVTQSSRYLVKRTGEKVFLECVQDMDHENMFWYRQDPGLGLRLIYFSYDVKMKEKGDIPEGYSVSREKKERFSLILESASTNQTSMYLCASSSTSSGANVLTFGAGSRLTVL.

This chain uses TRBV6-2 or TRBV6-3 with TRBJ2-1; 8 bases fit TRBD1. The V gene end was trimmed by 7 bases and the J gene end by 9 bases; junction bases not matched to a gene: 11. The CDR3 is made up of 14 amino acids. Germline CDR1 MNHEY, CDR2 SVGEGT. Here the CDR3 reads CASTSAGGYSEQFF. DNA for the CDR3: TGTGCCAGCACCTCGGCAGGGGGCTATTCTGAGCAGTTCTTC.

This clonotype came up many times. The genes are TRBV5-4 and TRBJ2-1, with D maybe TRBD2 (5 bases). Per the germline V gene, CDR1 is SGHNT and CDR2 is YYREEE (reference sequence). This CDR3 is built from 16 residues. Deletions cut 6 bases from V and 0 bases from J, with 16 bases between. The CDR3 here is CASNSWGESSYNEQFF. The CDR3 nucleotides read TGTGCCAGCAACAGTTGGGGAGAGAGCTCCTACAATGAGCAGTTCTTC.

Only a few counts were recorded for this clonotype. The rearrangement joins TRBV7-3 to TRBJ1-1, with no clear D. CDR1 SGHTA and CDR2 FQGTGA come from the germline V gene. Trimming took 8 bases from V and 0 from J, leaving 7 bases between them. CDR3 length: 12 amino acids. CDR3: CASGDLNTEAFF. Here the CDR3 DNA reads TGTGCCAGCGGCGACTTGAACACTGAAGCTTTCTTT. Looking up the rest from reference TRBV7-3 and TRBJ1-1 gives the full variable domain: GAGVSQTPSNKVTEKGKYVELRCDPISGHTALYWYRQSLGQGPEFLIYFQGTGAADDSGLPNDRFFAVRPEGSVSTLKIQRTERGDSAVYLCASGDLNTEAFFGQGTRLTVV.

The gene calls are TRBV20-1 and TRBJ2-3, with a possible D match to TRBD2 (7 bases). V lost 5 bases and J 0 bases, leaving 12 bases between the germline ends. Looked up from germline, CDR1 is DFQATT and CDR2 is SNEGSKA (reference sequence). This CDR3 is built from 14 residues. The CDR3 protein is CSAPEGGSTDTQYF. CDR3 nucleotide sequence: TGCAGTGCTCCAGAGGGGGGGAGCACAGATACGCAGTATTTT.

This clonotype was counted many times. V usage is TRBV7-9 and J usage is TRBJ1-3; the D gene is possibly TRBD1 (5 bases). Between the trimmed V and J ends, which lost 6 bases and 0 bases, there was a span of 12 bases. CDR1 is SEHNR, CDR2 FQNEAQ, per germline (reference sequence). The CDR3 runs 15 residues. The chain's CDR3 is CASRPGGGSGNTIYF. The CDR3 DNA is TGTGCCAGCAGGCCCGGCGGGGGCTCTGGAAACACCATATATTTT.

V usage is TRBV7-9 and J usage is TRBJ1-2, with D maybe TRBD1 (5 bases). The V gene lost 3 bases and the J gene lost 5 bases, with 13 bases spanning the gap. The CDR3 is 14 amino acids. In germline, CDR1 is SEHNR, CDR2 FQNEAQ (reference sequence). Here the CDR3 DNA reads TGTGCCAGCAGCTTCCAGGGACCGATATATGGCTACACCTTC. It yields the protein CASSFQGPIYGYTF.

This clonotype appeared many times. The rearrangement joins TRBV28 to TRBJ2-3; 8 bases agree with TRBD2. The CDR3 totals 16 residues. The germline CDR1 and CDR2 sequences are MDHEN and SYDVKM. Trimming removed 6 bases from V and 6 bases from J; junction bases left unmatched: 14. This CDR3 reads CASSQAGTSPSDTQYF. DNA of the CDR3: TGTGCCAGCAGCCAAGCCGGGACTAGTCCTTCCGATACGCAGTATTTT.

V gene TRBV28 combines with J gene TRBJ1-1, with TRBD1 matching 9 bases. The V segment lost 11 bases and the J segment 3 bases; nucleotides outside the gene matches: 7. The CDR3 runs 13 residues. The germline V gene has CDR1 MDHEN and CDR2 SYDVKM. CDR3 in DNA: TGTGCCGGACAGGGGAATCGGGACACTGAAGCTTTCTTT. This encodes CAGQGNRDTEAFF.

This clonotype was seen repeatedly, ten times or more. This chain links TRBV10-3 with TRBJ2-5; TRBD1 agrees at 10 bases. Germline lookup yields CDR1 ENHRY and CDR2 SYGVKD. CDR3 size: 15 residues. V shed 10 bases and J 1 base; nucleotides not matched to a gene: 9. The CDR3, as DNA: TGTGCCAGCCGGGAGACAGGGGGCTTCCAAGAGACCCAGTACTTC. It encodes CASRETGGFQETQYF.

This clonotype has ten or more counts. This chain uses TRBV7-9 with TRBJ2-7, with TRBD2 identical over 16 bases. Germline V gene lookup returns CDR1 SEHNR and CDR2 FQNEAQ (reference sequence). The junction had 7 bases not matched to a gene; V was cut back by 4 bases and J by 4 bases. The CDR3 contains 17 residues. CDR3 nucleotide sequence: TGTGCCAGCAGCTCCGGGACTAGCGGGAGGGGAATTTACGAGCAGTACTTC. It translates to CASSSGTSGRGIYEQYF. The full variable domain, rest sourced from reference TRBV7-9 and TRBJ2-7, is DTGVSQNPRHKITKRGQNVTFRCDPISEHNRLYWYRQTLGQGPEFLTYFQNEAQLEKSRLLSDRFSAERPKGSFSTLEIQRTEQGDSAMYLCASSSGTSGRGIYEQYFGPGTRLTVT.

This clonotype was recorded once. This rearrangement joins TRBV2 to TRBJ2-3, with no clear D. The germline CDR1 and CDR2 sequences are SNHLY and FYNNEI. The V end was cut by 6 bases, the J end by 0 bases, with 7 bases between. CDR3 length: 13 residues. The CDR3 protein is CASRYPSTDTQYF. The CDR3 region has the DNA TGTGCCAGCAGATATCCCAGCACAGATACGCAGTATTTT.

This clonotype was recorded many times. The V call is TRBV7-2, the J call TRBJ2-7; a possible D gene is TRBD1 (5 bases). This CDR3 has 14 amino acids. The V and J ends lost 3 bases and 3 bases respectively, with 12 bases between them. Germline V gene data show CDR1 as SGHTA and CDR2 as FQGNSA. DNA of the CDR3: TGTGCCAGCAGCTTCGAAGGGGCCAGCTACGAGCAGTACTTC. Its protein is CASSFEGASYEQYF.

Ten or more counts support this clonotype. This chain uses TRBV28 with TRBJ2-1, with TRBD1 matching over 11 bases. Germline V gene data show CDR1 as MDHEN and CDR2 as SYDVKM. V dropped 6 bases and J dropped 7; count of bases not matched to a gene: 8. The CDR3 loop spans 15 amino acids. The CDR3 loop is CASSPGGDRGNEQFF. In nucleotides, the CDR3 is TGTGCCAGCAGCCCAGGGGGGGACAGGGGGAATGAGCAGTTCTTC.

This clonotype was observed a handful of times. The chain employs TRBV5-1 and TRBJ2-3; D is tentatively TRBD1 or TRBD2 (5 bases each). Germline values: CDR1 SGHRS, CDR2 YFSETQ. This CDR3 has 14 amino acids. V lost 4 bases and J 3 bases, leaving 12 bases between the germline ends. The CDR3 loop reads CASSPGTPTDTQYF. The CDR3, as DNA: TGCGCCAGCAGCCCCGGGACCCCTACAGATACGCAGTATTTT.

The V call is TRBV5-1, the J call TRBJ2-3; 10 positions agree with TRBD2. J gave up 5 bases and V 4 bases, and 7 bases lay outside the gene matches. From germline, CDR1 is SGHRS and CDR2 YFSETQ. The CDR3 loop spans 15 amino acids. The CDR3 region is CASSRTSGEGDTQYF. The DNA of the CDR3 is TGCGCCAGCAGCCGTACTAGCGGGGAGGGAGATACGCAGTATTTT.

This clonotype was recorded only once. V usage is TRBV25-1 and J usage is TRBJ1-3, with no clear D. Germline lookup yields CDR1 MGHDK and CDR2 SYGVNS. This CDR3 spans 17 amino acids. V was trimmed by 2 bases and J by 4 bases, leaving 18 bases between them. DNA of the CDR3: TGTGCCAGCAGTGAAACGAACAAGGAGGCTTCCGGAAACACCATATATTTT. This codes for CASSETNKEASGNTIYF.

CDR3 nucleotide sequence: TGTGCCAGCAGCCCCGGGACAGGGGGTATTTACGAGCAGTACTTC. Residues: CASSPGTGGIYEQYF. The chain uses TRBV7-9 and TRBJ2-7; TRBD1 matches at 11 bases. The CDR3 runs 15 residues. CDR1 and CDR2 from the germline V gene are SEHNR and FQNEAQ (reference sequence). With 5 bases clipped from V and 4 bases from J, the junction kept 7 bases outside the gene matches.

This clonotype was picked up many times. The gene calls are TRBV6-2 or TRBV6-3 and TRBJ2-1, with 11 bases matching TRBD2. CDR3 length: 16 amino acids. Per germline, CDR1 MNHEY and CDR2 SVGEGT. V lost 7 bases to trimming and J lost 3 bases; unmatched junction nucleotides: 8. CDR3 DNA sequence: TGTGCCAGCACCCTGGCTAGCGGGAGGCTCTACAATGAGCAGTTCTTC. Translation gives CASTLASGRLYNEQFF.

The chain is built from TRBV25-1 and TRBJ2-7; TRBD1 agrees at 12 bases. V lost 6 bases and J lost 7; bases outside the gene matches: 4. Germline CDR1 reads MGHDK; CDR2 reads SYGVNS. CDR3 size: 13 residues. The CDR3 region is CASRGQGAFEQYF. CDR3 nucleotide sequence: TGTGCCAGCAGGGGACAGGGGGCGTTTGAGCAGTACTTC.

This clonotype was recorded at least ten times. The genes are TRBV7-2 and TRBJ2-3, with 7 bases matching TRBD1. The V segment lost 5 bases and the J segment 2 bases; nucleotides outside the gene matches: 10. Germline loops: CDR1 SGHTA, CDR2 FQGNSA. The CDR3 has 16 amino acids. In DNA, the CDR3 is TGTGCCAGCAGCCTGAGACAGGGAGACTTCACAGATACGCAGTATTTT. Encoded protein: CASSLRQGDFTDTQYF.

V is TRBV5-6 and J is TRBJ1-1, with D hard to call. The V gene's germline CDR1 is SGHDT and CDR2 YYEEEE. The CDR3 is made up of 11 amino acids. The ends were cut back, 2 bases at V and 7 bases at J, with 6 bases in the middle. CDR3 nucleotides: TGTGCCAGCAGCTTCTCTGGTGAAGCTTTCTTT. This translates into CASSFSGEAFF.